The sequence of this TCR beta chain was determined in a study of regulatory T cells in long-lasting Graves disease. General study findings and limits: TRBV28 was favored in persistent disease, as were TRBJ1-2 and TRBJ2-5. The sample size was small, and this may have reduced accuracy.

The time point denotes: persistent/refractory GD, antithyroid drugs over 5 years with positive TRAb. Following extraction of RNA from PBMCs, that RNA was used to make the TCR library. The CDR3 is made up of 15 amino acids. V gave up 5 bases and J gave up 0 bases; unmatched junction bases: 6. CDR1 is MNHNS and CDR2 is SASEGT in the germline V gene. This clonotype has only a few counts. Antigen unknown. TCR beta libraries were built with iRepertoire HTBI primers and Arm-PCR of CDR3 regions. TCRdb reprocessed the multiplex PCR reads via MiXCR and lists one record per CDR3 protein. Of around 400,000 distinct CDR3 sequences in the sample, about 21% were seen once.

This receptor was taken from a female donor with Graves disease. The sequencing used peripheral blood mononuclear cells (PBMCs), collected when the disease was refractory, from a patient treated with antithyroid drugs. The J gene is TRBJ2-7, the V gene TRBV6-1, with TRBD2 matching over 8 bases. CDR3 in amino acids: CASSRDSGTSYEQYF. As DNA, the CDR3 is TGTGCCAGCAGTAGGGATAGCGGGACCTCCTACGAGCAGTACTTC.